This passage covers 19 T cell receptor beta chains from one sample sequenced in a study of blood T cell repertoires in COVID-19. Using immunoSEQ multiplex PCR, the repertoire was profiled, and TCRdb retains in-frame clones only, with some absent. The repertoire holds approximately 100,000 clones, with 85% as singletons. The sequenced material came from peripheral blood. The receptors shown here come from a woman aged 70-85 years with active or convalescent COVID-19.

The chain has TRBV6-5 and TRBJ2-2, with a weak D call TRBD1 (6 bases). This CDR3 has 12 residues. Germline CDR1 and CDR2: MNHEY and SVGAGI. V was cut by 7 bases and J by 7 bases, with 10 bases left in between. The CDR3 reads CASTGAGGELFF. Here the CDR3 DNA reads TGTGCCAGCACAGGGGCTGGCGGGGAGCTGTTTTTT.

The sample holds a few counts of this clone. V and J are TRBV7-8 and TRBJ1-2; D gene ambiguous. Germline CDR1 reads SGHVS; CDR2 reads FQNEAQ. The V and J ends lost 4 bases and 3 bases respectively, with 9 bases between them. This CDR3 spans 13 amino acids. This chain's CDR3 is CASSSRPDYGYTF. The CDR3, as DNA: TGTGCCAGCAGCTCCCGCCCGGACTATGGCTACACCTTC.

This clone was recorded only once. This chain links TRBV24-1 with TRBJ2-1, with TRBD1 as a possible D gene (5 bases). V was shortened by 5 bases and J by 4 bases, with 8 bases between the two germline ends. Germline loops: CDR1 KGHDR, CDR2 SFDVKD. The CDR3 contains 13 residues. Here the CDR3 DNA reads TGTGCCACCAGTGCTGACAGATACAATGAGCAGTTCTTC. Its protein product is CATSADRYNEQFF.

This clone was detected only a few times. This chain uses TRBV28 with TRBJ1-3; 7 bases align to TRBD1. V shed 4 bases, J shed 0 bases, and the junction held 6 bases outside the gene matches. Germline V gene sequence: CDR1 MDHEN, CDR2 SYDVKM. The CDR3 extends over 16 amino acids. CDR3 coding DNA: TGTGCCAGCAGTTCCAACAGGGGAGGCTCTGGAAACACCATATATTTT. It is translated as CASSSNRGGSGNTIYF.

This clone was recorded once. This CDR3 reads CASSQVESYEQYF. The CDR3, as DNA: TGCGCCAGCAGCCAAGTTGAGTCCTACGAGCAGTACTTC. J is TRBJ2-7 and V is TRBV4-1, with D uncertain. The CDR3 length is 13 residues. Trimming shortened V by 1 base and J by 1 base, and 5 bases separated the two germline ends. In germline, CDR1 is MGHRA, CDR2 YSYEKL.

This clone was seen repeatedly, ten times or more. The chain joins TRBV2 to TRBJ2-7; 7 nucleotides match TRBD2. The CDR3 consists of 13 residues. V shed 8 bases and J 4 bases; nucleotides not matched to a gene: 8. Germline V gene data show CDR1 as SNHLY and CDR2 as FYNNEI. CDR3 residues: CASEAGLWYEQYF. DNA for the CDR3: TGTGCCAGCGAAGCGGGGTTGTGGTACGAGCAGTACTTC.

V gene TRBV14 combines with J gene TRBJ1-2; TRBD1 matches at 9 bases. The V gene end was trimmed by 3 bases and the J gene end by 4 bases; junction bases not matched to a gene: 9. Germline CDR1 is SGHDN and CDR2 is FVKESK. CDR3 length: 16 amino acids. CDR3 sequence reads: CASSHGQGNGVYGYTF. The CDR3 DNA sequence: TGTGCCAGCAGCCACGGACAGGGGAATGGTGTCTATGGCTACACCTTC. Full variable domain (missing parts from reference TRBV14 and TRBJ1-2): EAGVTQFPSHSVIEKGQTVTLRCDPISGHDNLYWYRRVMGKEIKFLLHFVKESKQDESGMPNNRFLAERTGGTYSTLKVQPAELEDSGVYFCASSHGQGNGVYGYTFGSGTRLTVV.

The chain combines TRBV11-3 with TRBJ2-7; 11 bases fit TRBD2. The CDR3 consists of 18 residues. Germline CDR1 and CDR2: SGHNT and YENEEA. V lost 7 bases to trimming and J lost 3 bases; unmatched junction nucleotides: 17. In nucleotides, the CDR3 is TGTGCCAGCAAACCGGTCACTAGCGGGGGTCCCATTCTCTACGAGCAGTACTTC. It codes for CASKPVTSGGPILYEQYF.

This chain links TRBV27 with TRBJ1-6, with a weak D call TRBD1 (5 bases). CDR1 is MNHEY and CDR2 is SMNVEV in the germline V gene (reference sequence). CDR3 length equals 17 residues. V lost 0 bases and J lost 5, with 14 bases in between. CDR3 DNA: TGTGCCAGCAGTTTATCGGTAGGGGCGGGAAATAATTCACCCCTCCACTTT. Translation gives CASSLSVGAGNNSPLHF.

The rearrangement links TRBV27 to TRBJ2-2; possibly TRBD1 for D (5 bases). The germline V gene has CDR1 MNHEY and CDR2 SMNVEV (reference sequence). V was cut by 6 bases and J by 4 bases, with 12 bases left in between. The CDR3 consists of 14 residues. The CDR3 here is CASRARATTGELFF. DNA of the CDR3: TGTGCCAGCAGGGCCAGGGCAACCACCGGGGAGCTGTTTTTT.

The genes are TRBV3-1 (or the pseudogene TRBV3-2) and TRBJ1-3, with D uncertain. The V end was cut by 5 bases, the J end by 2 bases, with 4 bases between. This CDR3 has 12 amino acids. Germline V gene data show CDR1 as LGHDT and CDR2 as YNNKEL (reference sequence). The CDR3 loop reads CASSVTGNTIYF. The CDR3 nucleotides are TGTGCCAGCAGCGTCACTGGAAACACCATATATTTT.

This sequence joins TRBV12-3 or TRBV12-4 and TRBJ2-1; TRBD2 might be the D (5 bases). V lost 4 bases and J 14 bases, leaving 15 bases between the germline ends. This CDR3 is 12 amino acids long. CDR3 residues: CASSSSGLMEFF. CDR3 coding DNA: TGTGCCAGCAGTTCCTCCGGACTCATGGAGTTCTTC.

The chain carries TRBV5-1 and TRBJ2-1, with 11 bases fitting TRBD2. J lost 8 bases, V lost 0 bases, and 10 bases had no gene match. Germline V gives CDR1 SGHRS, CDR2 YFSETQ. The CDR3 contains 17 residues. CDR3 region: CASSLGLAGGLLDEQFF. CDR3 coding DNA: TGCGCCAGCAGCTTGGGATTAGCGGGGGGGCTGTTGGATGAGCAGTTCTTC.

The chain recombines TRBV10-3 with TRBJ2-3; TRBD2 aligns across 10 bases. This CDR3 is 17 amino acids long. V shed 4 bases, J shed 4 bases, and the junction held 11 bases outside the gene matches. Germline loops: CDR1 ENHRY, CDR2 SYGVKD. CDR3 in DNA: TGTGCCATCAGTGGCCAGCGGGGGGGCGATGCGCCAGATACGCAGTATTTT. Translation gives CAISGQRGGDAPDTQYF.

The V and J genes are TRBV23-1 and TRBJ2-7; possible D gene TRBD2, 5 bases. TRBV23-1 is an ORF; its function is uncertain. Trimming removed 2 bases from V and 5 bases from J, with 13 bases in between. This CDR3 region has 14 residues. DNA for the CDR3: TGCGCCAGCAGTCAAGCCGGGCCGCGGGACGAGCAGTACTTC. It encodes CASSQAGPRDEQYF.

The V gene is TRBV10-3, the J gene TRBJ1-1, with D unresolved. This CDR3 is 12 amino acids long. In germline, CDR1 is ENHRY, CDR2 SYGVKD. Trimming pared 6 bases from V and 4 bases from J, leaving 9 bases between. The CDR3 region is CAIRVSGTEAFF. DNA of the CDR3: TGTGCCATCAGGGTTTCGGGCACTGAAGCTTTCTTT.

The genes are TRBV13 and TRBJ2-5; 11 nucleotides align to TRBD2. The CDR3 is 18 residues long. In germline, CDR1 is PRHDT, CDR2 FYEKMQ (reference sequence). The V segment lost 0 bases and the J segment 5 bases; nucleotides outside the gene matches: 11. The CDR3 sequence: CASSLGRGSGRAEETQYF. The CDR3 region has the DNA TGTGCCAGCAGCTTAGGCCGGGGTAGCGGGAGGGCTGAGGAGACCCAGTACTTC.

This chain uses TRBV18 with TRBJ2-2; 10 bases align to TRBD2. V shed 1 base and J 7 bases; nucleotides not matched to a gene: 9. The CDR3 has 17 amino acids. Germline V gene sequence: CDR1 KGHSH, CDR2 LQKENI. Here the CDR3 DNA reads TGTGCCAGCTCACCACTAGCTAGCGGGAGCTCTAACGGGGAGCTGTTTTTT. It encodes CASSPLASGSSNGELFF.

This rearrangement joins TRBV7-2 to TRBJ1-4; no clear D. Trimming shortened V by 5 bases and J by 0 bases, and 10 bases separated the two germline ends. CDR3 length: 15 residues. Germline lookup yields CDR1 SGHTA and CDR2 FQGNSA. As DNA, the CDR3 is TGTGCCAGCAGCGCCTCAGTTGCAACTAATGAAAAACTGTTTTTT. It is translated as CASSASVATNEKLFF.